This TCR beta chain was captured by sequencing in a study of control samples from healthy donors and cancer patients. The CDR3 spans 17 residues. In germline, CDR1 is SGHDN, CDR2 FVKESK. Germline trimming cut 1 base from V and 2 bases from J; bases unmatched to any gene: 5. Profiling relied on immunoSEQ multiplex PCR, and the TCRdb table lists in-frame clones only, not all of them. This sample has approximately 94,000 clones, with roughly 87% found just once. The receptor was isolated from a woman aged 50 to 65 in good health. Sequencing input: blood. V gene TRBV14 combines with J gene TRBJ2-5, with 12 bases aligning to TRBD2. The CDR3 sequence: CASSQAGTSGLQETQYF. CDR3 nucleotides: TGTGCCAGCAGCCAAGCTGGGACTAGCGGGTTGCAAGAGACCCAGTACTTC.